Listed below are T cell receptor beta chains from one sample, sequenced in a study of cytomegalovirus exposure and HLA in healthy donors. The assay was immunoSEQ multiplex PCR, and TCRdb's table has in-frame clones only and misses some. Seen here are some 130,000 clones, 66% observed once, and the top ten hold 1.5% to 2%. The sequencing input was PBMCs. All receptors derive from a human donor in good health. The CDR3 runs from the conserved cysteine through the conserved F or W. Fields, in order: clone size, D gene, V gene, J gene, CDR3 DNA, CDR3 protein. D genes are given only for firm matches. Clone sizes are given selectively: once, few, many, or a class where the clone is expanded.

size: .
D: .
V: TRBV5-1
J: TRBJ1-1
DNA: TGCGCCAGCAGCTTGGGGGCGACAGTGAACACTGAAGCTTTCTTT
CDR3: CASSLGATVNTEAFF

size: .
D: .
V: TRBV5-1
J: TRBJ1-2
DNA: TGCGCCAGCAGCTTGGACGGACAGTCCTATGGCTACACCTTC
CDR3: CASSLDGQSYGYTF

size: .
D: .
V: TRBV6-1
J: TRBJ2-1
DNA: TGTGCCAGCAGTGAAGCGGGAGCGGGTGACAATGAGCAGTTCTTC
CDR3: CASSEAGAGDNEQFF

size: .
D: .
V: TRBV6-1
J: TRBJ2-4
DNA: TGTGCCAGCAGTGAAGGACACTTATTAGCCAAAAACATTCAGTACTTC
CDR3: CASSEGHLLAKNIQYF

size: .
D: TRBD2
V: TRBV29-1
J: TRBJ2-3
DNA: TGCAGCGTTGAATCCTGGGGGGGGAGCACAGATACGCAGTATTTT
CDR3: CSVESWGGSTDTQYF

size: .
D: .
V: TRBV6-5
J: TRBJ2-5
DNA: TGTGCCAGCAGGACACTGGGGCGGGAGACCCAGTACTTC
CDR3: CASRTLGRETQYF

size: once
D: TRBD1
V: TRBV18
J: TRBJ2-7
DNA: TGTGCCAGCTCACTAGGGCAGGGGGCAACCTACGAGCAGTACTTC
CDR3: CASSLGQGATYEQYF

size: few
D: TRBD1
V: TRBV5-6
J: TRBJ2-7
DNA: TGTGCCAGCAGCTTGGAGGGGGCGTTGTACGAGCAGTACTTC
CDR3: CASSLEGALYEQYF

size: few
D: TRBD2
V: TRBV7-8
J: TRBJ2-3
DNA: TGTGCCAGCAGCTTTAGCGGGAGGGCCCAAGGCACAGATACGCAGTATTTT
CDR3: CASSFSGRAQGTDTQYF

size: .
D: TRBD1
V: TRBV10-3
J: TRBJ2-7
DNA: TGTGCCATCAGTGAGGTACAGGGGCCCTACGAGCAGTACTTC
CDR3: CAISEVQGPYEQYF

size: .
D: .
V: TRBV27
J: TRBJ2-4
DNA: TGTGCCAGCAGTTTTTGGAGGGGCGATAAAGCCAAAAACATTCAGTACTTC
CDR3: CASSFWRGDKAKNIQYF

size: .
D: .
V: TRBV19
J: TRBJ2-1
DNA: TGTGCCAGTAGAAGAGGGGAGACTCGGGGGTACAATGAGCAGTTCTTC
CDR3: CASRRGETRGYNEQFF

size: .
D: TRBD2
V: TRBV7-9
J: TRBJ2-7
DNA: TGTGCCAGCAGCTTAAAAGGGACTAGCTCGGAGGGGCAGTACTTC
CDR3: CASSLKGTSSEGQYF

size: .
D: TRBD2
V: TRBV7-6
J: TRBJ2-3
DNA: TGTGCCAGCAGCTTAGGTCCTAGCGGGAGGTCAGATACGCAGTATTTT
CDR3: CASSLGPSGRSDTQYF

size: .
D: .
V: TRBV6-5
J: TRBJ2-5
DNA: TGTGCCAGCAGCCCCGGCGCGGGGACCCAGTACTTC
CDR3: CASSPGAGTQYF

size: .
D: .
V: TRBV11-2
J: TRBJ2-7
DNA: TGTGCCAGCAGCTCCGGGGGTGGCTACGAGCAGTACTTC
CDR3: CASSSGGGYEQYF

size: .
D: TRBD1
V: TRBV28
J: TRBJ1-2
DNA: TGTGCCAGCAGTTTACCTCCGGGACAGGGGCCTGGCTACACCTTC
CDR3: CASSLPPGQGPGYTF

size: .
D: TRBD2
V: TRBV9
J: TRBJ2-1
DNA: TGTGCCAGCAGCCCTAGCGGTCGCTCCTACAATGAGCAGTTCTTC
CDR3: CASSPSGRSYNEQFF

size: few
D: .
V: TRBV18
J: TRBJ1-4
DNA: TGTGCCAGCTCCGAGAAGTGGGGGCTAGGTAATGAAAAACTGTTTTTT
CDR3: CASSEKWGLGNEKLFF

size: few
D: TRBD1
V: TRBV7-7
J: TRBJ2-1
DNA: TGTGCCAGCAGCTTTGGACAGGGCAGCTCCTACAATGAGCAGTTCTTC
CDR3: CASSFGQGSSYNEQFF

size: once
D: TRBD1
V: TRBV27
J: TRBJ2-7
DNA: TGTGCCAGCAGTTCCCGACAGGGGCCCCTCTACGAGCAGTACTTC
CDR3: CASSSRQGPLYEQYF

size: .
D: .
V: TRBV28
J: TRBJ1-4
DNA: TGTGCCAGCAGTTCCAGCGCAACTAATGAAAAACTGTTTTTT
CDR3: CASSSSATNEKLFF

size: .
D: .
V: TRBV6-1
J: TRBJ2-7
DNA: TGTGCCAGCAGTGACCTATCCTACGAGCAGTACTTC
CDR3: CASSDLSYEQYF

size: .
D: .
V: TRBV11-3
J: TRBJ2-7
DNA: TGTGCCAGCAGCTTAGGTATGGAGTACGAGCAGTACTTC
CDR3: CASSLGMEYEQYF

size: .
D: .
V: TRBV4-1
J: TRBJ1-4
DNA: TGCGCCAGCAGCACCCCCGGTCGTGATGAAAAACTGTTTTTT
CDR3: CASSTPGRDEKLFF

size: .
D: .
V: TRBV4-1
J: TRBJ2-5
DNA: TGCGCCAGCAGCCAAACGACCGGGTACCAAGAGACCCAGTACTTC
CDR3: CASSQTTGYQETQYF

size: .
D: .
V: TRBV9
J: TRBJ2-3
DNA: TGTGCCAGCAGCGTACTGGGGGCAGCTACAGATACGCAGTATTTT
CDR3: CASSVLGAATDTQYF

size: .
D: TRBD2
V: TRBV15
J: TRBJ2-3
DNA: TGTGCCACCAGCAGAGAGGCGGGACTAGCGGGAGAGGGTCCAGATACGCAGTATTTT
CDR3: CATSREAGLAGEGPDTQYF

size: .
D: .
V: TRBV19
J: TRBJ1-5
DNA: TGTGCCAGTGGTTCACCGGGTGATCAGCCCCAGCATTTT
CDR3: CASGSPGDQPQHF

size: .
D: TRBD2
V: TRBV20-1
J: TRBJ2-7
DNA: TGCAGTGCCGCGGGAGGACCCGAGCAGTACTTC
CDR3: CSAAGGPEQYF

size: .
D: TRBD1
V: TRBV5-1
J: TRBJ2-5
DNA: TGCGCCAGCAGCTCGACAGGGGGCGCGACGGAGACCCAGTACTTC
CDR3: CASSSTGGATETQYF

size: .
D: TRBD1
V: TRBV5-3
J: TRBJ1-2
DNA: TGTGCCAGAAGCGACGAGAGGGGGCGCTCCTATGGCTACACCTTC
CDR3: CARSDERGRSYGYTF

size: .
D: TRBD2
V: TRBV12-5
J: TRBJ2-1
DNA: TGTGCTAGTGGTTCGCCGACTAGCGGGAGCTCCTACAATGAGCAGTTCTTC
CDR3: CASGSPTSGSSYNEQFF

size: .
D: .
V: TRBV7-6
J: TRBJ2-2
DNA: TGTGCCAGCAGCTTAGCTAGCGGATACACCGGGGAGCTGTTTTTT
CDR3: CASSLASGYTGELFF

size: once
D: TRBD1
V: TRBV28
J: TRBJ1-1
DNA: TGTGCCAGCAGTCAAATGGACAGGACAGAAGCTTTCTTT
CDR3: CASSQMDRTEAFF

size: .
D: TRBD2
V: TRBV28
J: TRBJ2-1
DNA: TGTGCCAGCAGCGTCCGACTAGCGGACCCCTACAATGAGCAGTTCTTC
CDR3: CASSVRLADPYNEQFF

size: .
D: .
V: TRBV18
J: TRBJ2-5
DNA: TGTGCCAGCTCGCTCGGAGAAGCGGGCCAAGAGACCCAGTACTTC
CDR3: CASSLGEAGQETQYF

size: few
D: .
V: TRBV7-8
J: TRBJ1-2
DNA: TGTGCCAGCAGCTTAGCGACCAGGGGATCTGGCTACACCTTC
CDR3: CASSLATRGSGYTF

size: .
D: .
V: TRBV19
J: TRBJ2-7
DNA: TGTGCCAGTAGTATTTCGGGTGGGAGCGGGTACGAGCAGTACTTC
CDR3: CASSISGGSGYEQYF

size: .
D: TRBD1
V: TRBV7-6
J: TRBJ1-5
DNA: TGTGCCAGCAGCTTCGGACAGGGAAGTCAGCCCCAGCATTTT
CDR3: CASSFGQGSQPQHF

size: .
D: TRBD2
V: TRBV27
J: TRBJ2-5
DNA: TGTGCCAGCAGTTTATCGACTAGCGGGAGTTGGGAGACCCAGTACTTC
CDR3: CASSLSTSGSWETQYF

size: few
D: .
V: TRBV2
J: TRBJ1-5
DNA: TGTGCCAGCAGTGAAGCCTTAGATCAGCCCCAGCATTTT
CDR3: CASSEALDQPQHF

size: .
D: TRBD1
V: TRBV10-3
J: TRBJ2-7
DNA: TGTGCCATCAGCCCCGGGACAGGGATATACGAGCAGTACTTC
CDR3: CAISPGTGIYEQYF

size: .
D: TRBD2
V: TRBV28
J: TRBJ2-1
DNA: TGTGCCAGCAGACCGGGACTATTATACAATGAGCAGTTCTTC
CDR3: CASRPGLLYNEQFF

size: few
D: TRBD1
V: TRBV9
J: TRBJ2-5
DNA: TGTGCCAGCAGCGGCCCAGGGGGACAAGAGACCCAGTACTTC
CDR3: CASSGPGGQETQYF